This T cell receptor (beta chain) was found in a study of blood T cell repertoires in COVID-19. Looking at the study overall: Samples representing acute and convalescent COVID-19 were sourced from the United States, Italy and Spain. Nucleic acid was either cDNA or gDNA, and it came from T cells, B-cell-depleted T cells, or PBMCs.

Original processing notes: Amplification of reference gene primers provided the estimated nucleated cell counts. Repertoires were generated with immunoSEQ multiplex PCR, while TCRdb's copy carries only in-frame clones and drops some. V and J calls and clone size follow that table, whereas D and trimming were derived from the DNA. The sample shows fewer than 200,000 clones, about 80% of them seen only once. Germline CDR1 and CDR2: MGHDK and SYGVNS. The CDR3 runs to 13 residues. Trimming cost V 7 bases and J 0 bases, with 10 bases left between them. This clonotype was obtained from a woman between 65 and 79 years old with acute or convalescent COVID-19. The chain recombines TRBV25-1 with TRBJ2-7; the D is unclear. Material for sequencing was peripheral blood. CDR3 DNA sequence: TGTGCCAGCAACCAGGTTGACTCCTACGAGCAGTACTTC. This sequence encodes CASNQVDSYEQYF.